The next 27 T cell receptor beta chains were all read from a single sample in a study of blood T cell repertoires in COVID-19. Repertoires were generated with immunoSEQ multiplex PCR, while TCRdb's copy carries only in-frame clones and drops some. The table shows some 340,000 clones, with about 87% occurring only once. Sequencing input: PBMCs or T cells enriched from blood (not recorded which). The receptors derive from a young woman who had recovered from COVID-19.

The CDR3 reads CASSADRISYEQYF. The CDR3 DNA sequence: TGTGCCAGTAGTGCGGACAGGATCTCCTACGAGCAGTACTTC. This chain joins TRBV19 and TRBJ2-7; 7 positions agree with TRBD1. The CDR3 covers 14 residues. V lost 5 bases and J lost 0; bases outside the gene matches: 4. Germline lookup yields CDR1 LNHDA and CDR2 SQIVND (reference sequence).

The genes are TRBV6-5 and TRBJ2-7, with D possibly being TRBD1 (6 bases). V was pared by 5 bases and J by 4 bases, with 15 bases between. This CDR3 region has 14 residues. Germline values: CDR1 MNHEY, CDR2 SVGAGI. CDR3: CASSSTRGPYEQYF. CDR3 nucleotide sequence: TGTGCCAGCAGTAGTACCAGGGGTCCTTACGAGCAGTACTTC.

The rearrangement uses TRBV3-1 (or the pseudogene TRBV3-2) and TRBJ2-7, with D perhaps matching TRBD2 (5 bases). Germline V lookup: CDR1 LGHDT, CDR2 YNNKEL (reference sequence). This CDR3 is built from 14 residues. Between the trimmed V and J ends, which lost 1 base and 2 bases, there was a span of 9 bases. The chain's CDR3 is CASSQGSGAYEQYF. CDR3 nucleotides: TGTGCCAGCAGCCAAGGTTCCGGGGCCTACGAGCAGTACTTC.

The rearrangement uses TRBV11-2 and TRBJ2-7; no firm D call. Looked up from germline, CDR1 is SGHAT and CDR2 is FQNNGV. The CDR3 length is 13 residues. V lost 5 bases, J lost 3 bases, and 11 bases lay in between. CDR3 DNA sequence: TGTGCCAGCAGCCCACAGCCCCACTACGAGCAGTACTTC. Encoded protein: CASSPQPHYEQYF.

CDR3 region: CASSLRQGDQPQHF. The DNA for the CDR3 is TGTGCCAGCAGCCTAAGACAGGGGGATCAGCCCCAGCATTTT. This sequence joins TRBV7-2 and TRBJ1-5; 9 nucleotides align to TRBD1. This CDR3 is built from 14 residues. Per the germline V gene, CDR1 is SGHTA and CDR2 is FQGNSA. Germline trimming cut 5 bases from V and 5 bases from J; bases unmatched to any gene: 4.

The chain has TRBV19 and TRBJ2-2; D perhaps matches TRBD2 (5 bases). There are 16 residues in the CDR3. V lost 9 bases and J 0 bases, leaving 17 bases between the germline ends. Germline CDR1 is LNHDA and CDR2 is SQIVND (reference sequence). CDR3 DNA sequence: TGTGCCAGGCCCCTAGGGAGTTACTCGAACACCGGGGAGCTGTTTTTT. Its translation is CARPLGSYSNTGELFF. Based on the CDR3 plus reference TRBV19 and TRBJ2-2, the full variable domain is DGGITQSPKYLFRKEGQNVTLSCEQNLNHDAMYWYRQDPGQGLRLIYYSQIVNDFQKGDIAEGYSVSREKKESFPLTVTSAQKNPTAFYLCARPLGSYSNTGELFFGEGSRLTVL.

CDR3 nucleotides: TGCGCCAGCAGCCTAACAGGGAACACCGGGGAGCTGTTTTTT. It is translated as CASSLTGNTGELFF. The chain recombines TRBV4-3 with TRBJ2-2, with D possibly matching TRBD1 (5 bases). V lost 4 bases to trimming and J lost 1 base, with 7 bases between them. This CDR3 has 14 amino acids. Germline CDR1 is LGHNA and CDR2 is YSLEER.

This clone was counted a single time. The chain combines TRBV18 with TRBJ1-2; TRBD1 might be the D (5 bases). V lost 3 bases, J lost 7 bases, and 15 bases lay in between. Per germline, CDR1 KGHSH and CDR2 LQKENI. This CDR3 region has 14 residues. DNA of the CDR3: TGTGCCAGCTCACCGGAGGGTCGGGGCCTTGGCTACACCTTC. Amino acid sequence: CASSPEGRGLGYTF.

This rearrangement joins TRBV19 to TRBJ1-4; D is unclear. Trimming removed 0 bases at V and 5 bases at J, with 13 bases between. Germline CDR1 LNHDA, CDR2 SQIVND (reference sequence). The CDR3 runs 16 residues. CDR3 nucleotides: TGTGCCAGTAGTATAGACCGGGGAGACACGAATGAAAAACTGTTTTTT. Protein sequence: CASSIDRGDTNEKLFF.

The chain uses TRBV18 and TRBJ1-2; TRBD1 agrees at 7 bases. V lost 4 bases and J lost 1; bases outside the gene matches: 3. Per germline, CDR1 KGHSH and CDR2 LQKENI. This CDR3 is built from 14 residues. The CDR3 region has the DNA TGTGCCAGCTCACAGGGACAGAATAACTATGGCTACACCTTC. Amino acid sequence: CASSQGQNNYGYTF.

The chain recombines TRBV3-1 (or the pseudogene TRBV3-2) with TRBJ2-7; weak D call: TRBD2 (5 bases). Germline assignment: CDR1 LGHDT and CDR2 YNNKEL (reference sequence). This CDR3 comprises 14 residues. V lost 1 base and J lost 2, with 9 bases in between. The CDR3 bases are TGTGCCAGCAGCCAAGGGACTGTTACCTACGAGCAGTACTTC. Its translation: CASSQGTVTYEQYF.

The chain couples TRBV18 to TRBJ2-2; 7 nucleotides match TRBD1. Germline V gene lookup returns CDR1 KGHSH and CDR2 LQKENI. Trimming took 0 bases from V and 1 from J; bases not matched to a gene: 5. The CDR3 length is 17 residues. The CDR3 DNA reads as TGTGCCAGCTCACCACCGAGGGGGCCCCTGAACACCGGGGAGCTGTTTTTT. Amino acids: CASSPPRGPLNTGELFF. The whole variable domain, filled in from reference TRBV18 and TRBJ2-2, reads NAGVMQNPRHLVRRRGQEARLRCSPMKGHSHVYWYRQLPEEGLKFMVYLQKENIIDESGMPKERFSAEFPKEGPSILRIQQVVRGDSAAYFCASSPPRGPLNTGELFFGEGSRLTVL.

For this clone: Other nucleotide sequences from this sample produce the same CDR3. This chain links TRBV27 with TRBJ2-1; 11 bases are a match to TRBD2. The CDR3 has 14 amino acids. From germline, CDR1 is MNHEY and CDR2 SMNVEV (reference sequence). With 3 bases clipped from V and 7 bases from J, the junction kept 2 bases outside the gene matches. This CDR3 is CASSFLAGGNEQFF. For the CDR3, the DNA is TGTGCCAGCAGTTTTTTAGCGGGGGGGAATGAGCAGTTCTTC.

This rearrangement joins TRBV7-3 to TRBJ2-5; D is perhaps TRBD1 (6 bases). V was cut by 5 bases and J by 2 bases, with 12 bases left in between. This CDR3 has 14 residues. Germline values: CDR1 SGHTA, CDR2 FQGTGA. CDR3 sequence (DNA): TGTGCCAGCAGCCAATCAGGGGATCAAGAGACCCAGTACTTC. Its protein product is CASSQSGDQETQYF.

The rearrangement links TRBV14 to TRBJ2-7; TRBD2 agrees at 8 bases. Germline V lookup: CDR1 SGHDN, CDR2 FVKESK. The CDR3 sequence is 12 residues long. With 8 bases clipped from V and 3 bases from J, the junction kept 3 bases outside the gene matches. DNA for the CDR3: TGTGCCAGCGCGGGGGGAGGCTACGAGCAGTACTTC. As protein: CASAGGGYEQYF.

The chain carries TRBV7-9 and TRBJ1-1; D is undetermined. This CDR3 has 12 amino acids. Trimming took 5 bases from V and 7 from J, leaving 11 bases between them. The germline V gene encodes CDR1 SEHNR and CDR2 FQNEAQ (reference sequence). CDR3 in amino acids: CASSPRRDEAFF. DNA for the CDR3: TGTGCCAGCAGCCCTCGACGGGATGAAGCTTTCTTT.

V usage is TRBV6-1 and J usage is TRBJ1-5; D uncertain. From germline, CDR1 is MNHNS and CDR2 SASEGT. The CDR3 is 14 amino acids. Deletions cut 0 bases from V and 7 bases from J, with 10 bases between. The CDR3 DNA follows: TGTGCCAGCAGTGAAGCGCTTCAGATACAGCCCCAGCATTTT. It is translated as CASSEALQIQPQHF.

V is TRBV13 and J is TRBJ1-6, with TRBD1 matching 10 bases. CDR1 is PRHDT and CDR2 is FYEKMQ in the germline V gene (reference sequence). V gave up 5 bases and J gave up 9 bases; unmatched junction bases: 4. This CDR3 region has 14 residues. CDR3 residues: CASSHGQGVSPLHF. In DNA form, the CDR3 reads TGTGCCAGCAGCCACGGACAGGGGGTTTCACCCCTCCACTTT.

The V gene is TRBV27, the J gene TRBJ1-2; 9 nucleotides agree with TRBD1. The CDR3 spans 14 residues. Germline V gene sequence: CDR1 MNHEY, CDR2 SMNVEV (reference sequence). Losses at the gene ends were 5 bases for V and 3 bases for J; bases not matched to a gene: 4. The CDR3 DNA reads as TGTGCCAGCAGTCTAACAGGGGGCGACTATGGCTACACCTTC. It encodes CASSLTGGDYGYTF.

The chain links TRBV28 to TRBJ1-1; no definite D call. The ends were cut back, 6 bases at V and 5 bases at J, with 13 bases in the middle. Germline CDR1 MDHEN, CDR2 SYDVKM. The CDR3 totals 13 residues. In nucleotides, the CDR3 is TGTGCCAGCAGCCTATGGGGAGAGACTGAAGCTTTCTTT. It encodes CASSLWGETEAFF.

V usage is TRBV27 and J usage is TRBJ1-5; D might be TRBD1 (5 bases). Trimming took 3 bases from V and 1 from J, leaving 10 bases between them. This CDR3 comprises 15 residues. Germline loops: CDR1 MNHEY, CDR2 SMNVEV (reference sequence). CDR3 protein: CASSLGGMSNQPQHF. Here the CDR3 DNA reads TGTGCCAGCAGTTTGGGGGGAATGAGCAATCAGCCCCAGCATTTT.

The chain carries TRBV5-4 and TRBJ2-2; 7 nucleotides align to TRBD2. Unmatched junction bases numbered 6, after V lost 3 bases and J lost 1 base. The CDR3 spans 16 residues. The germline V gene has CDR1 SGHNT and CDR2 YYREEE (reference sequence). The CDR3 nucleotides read TGTGCCAGCAGCTCGTTCCGGGGGGAGAACACCGGGGAGCTGTTTTTT. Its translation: CASSSFRGENTGELFF.

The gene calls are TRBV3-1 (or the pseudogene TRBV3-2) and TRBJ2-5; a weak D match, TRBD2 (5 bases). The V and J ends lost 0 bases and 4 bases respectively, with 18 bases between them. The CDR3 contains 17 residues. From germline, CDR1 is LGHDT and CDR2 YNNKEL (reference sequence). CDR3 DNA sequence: TGTGCCAGCAGCCAAGATCGAACGGCAGGAGAGGGAGAGACCCAGTACTTC. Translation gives CASSQDRTAGEGETQYF.

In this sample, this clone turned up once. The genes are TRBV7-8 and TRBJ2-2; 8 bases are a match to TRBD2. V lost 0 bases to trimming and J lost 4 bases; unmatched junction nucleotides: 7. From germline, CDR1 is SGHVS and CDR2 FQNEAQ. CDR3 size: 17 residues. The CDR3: CASSLAWGGGLTGELFF. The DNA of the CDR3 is TGTGCCAGCAGCTTAGCCTGGGGCGGGGGGCTCACCGGGGAGCTGTTTTTT.

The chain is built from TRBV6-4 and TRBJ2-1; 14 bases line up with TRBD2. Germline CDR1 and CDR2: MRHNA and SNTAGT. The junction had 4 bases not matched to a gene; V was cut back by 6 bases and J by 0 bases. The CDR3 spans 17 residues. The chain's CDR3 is CASSEGTSGGSYNEQFF. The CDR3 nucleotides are TGTGCCAGCAGCGAGGGGACTAGCGGGGGCTCCTACAATGAGCAGTTCTTC.

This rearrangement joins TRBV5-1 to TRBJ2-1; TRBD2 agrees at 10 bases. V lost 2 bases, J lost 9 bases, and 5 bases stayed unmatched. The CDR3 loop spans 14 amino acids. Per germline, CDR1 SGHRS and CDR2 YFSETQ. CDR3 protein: CASSFPLAGAEQFF. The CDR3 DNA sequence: TGCGCCAGCAGCTTTCCTCTAGCGGGAGCTGAGCAGTTCTTC.

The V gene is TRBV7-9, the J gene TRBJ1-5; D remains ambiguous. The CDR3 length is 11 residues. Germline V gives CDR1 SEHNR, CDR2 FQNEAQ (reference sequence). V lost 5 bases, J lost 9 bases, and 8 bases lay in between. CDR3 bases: TGTGCCAGCAGCCACCCCAGGCCCCAGCATTTT. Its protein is CASSHPRPQHF.